This entry lists 21 T cell receptor beta chains sequenced from one sample in a study of blood T cell repertoires in COVID-19. Sequencing used immunoSEQ multiplex PCR; TCRdb keeps in-frame clones, though not all of them. There are roughly 400,000 clones in the sample; over 75% occur only once, and approximately 1.5% lies in the top ten. The sample consisted of PBMCs or T cells enriched from blood (not recorded which). The receptor set was obtained from a woman younger than 30 who had been exposed to COVID-19.

CDR3 DNA sequence: TGTGCCAGCAGGATTGGGGCGGGGTATCAGCCCCAGCATTTT. Residues: CASRIGAGYQPQHF. The chain uses TRBV2 and TRBJ1-5; D might be TRBD1 (5 bases). V lost 6 bases, J lost 5 bases, and 14 bases lay in between. The CDR3 is 14 amino acids. Germline V gene data show CDR1 as SNHLY and CDR2 as FYNNEI.

The V gene is TRBV14, the J gene TRBJ2-7; TRBD1 matches 7 bases. The trim removed 5 bases at V and 3 bases at J, leaving 4 bases unmatched. Germline V gene sequence: CDR1 SGHDN, CDR2 FVKESK. The CDR3 contains 13 residues. CDR3 loop: CASSGTERYEQYF. The CDR3 nucleotides read TGTGCCAGCAGCGGGACAGAACGCTACGAGCAGTACTTC.

V usage is TRBV2 and J usage is TRBJ1-1, with 9 bases aligning to TRBD1. The CDR3 covers 13 residues. V gave up 8 bases and J gave up 5 bases; unmatched junction bases: 6. CDR1 is SNHLY, CDR2 FYNNEI, per germline. This CDR3 reads CASEFGQGTEAFF. In DNA form, the CDR3 reads TGTGCCAGCGAATTCGGACAGGGGACTGAAGCTTTCTTT.

V and J are TRBV19 and TRBJ1-5, with D maybe TRBD1 (6 bases). The CDR3 sequence is 15 residues long. V gave up 3 bases and J gave up 4 bases, with 13 bases separating them. CDR1 is LNHDA and CDR2 is SQIVND in the germline V gene (reference sequence). In DNA form, the CDR3 reads TGTGCCAGTAGTATGGGAACAGGGCCTAATCAGCCCCAGCATTTT. This codes for CASSMGTGPNQPQHF.

The CDR3 bases are TGCGCCAGCAGCGAATCAGGATCCTCCTACGAGCAGTACTTC. It yields the protein CASSESGSSYEQYF. The gene calls are TRBV5-1 and TRBJ2-7; D remains ambiguous. Germline V gene sequence: CDR1 SGHRS, CDR2 YFSETQ. Trimming pared 4 bases from V and 0 bases from J, leaving 11 bases between. The CDR3 loop spans 14 amino acids. Drawing the rest from reference TRBV5-1 and TRBJ2-7, the complete variable domain is KAGVTQTPRYLIKTRGQQVTLSCSPISGHRSVSWYQQTPGQGLQFLFEYFSETQRNKGNFPGRFSGRQFSNSRSEMNVSTLELGDSALYLCASSESGSSYEQYFGPGTRLTVT.

This clone was counted a single time. V gene TRBV7-2 combines with J gene TRBJ1-5, with D maybe TRBD1 (6 bases). The length of the CDR3 is 13 residues. Trimming took 6 bases from V and 7 from J, leaving 13 bases between them. CDR1 and CDR2 from the germline V gene are SGHTA and FQGNSA. CDR3 sequence: CASSKVQGQPQHF. As DNA, the CDR3 is TGTGCCAGCAGTAAAGTTCAGGGGCAGCCCCAGCATTTT.

The chain joins TRBV13 to TRBJ2-7; 7 nucleotides line up with TRBD1. The junction had 7 bases not matched to a gene; V was cut back by 5 bases and J by 6 bases. This CDR3 contains 13 residues. Germline loops: CDR1 PRHDT, CDR2 FYEKMQ (reference sequence). The CDR3 region is CASSKRQGPEQYF. The CDR3 nucleotides read TGTGCCAGCAGCAAGCGACAGGGTCCCGAGCAGTACTTC.

The chain has TRBV27 and TRBJ1-1; the D gene is possibly TRBD1 (5 bases). CDR1 is MNHEY, CDR2 SMNVEV, per germline (reference sequence). The CDR3 totals 17 residues. V dropped 4 bases and J dropped 3 bases, with 21 bases sitting between them. CDR3 DNA sequence: TGTGCCAGCAGTTGGGTAGGGGCCCGGGGGTCGGACACTGAAGCTTTCTTT. Translation gives CASSWVGARGSDTEAFF.

The gene calls are TRBV18 and TRBJ2-7, with D maybe TRBD1 (6 bases). Trimming removed 3 bases from V and 2 bases from J, with 8 bases in between. Germline V gives CDR1 KGHSH, CDR2 LQKENI. CDR3 length equals 13 residues. CDR3 in amino acids: CASSPDSTYEQYF. DNA of the CDR3: TGTGCCAGCTCACCGGACAGTACCTACGAGCAGTACTTC. Based on the CDR3 plus reference TRBV18 and TRBJ2-7, the full variable domain is NAGVMQNPRHLVRRRGQEARLRCSPMKGHSHVYWYRQLPEEGLKFMVYLQKENIIDESGMPKERFSAEFPKEGPSILRIQQVVRGDSAAYFCASSPDSTYEQYFGPGTRLTVT.

CDR3 loop: CASSLSIGLAGGDEQFF. CDR3 nucleotides: TGCGCCAGCAGCTTGTCCATCGGACTAGCGGGAGGCGATGAGCAGTTCTTC. The chain has TRBV5-1 and TRBJ2-1, with 14 bases identical to TRBD2. CDR1 and CDR2 from the germline V gene are SGHRS and YFSETQ. With 1 base clipped from V and 8 bases from J, the junction kept 8 bases outside the gene matches. This CDR3 region has 17 residues.

Only one count was recorded for this clone. V usage is TRBV27 and J usage is TRBJ2-7; D gene unclear. The CDR3 is made up of 14 amino acids. Trimming removed 3 bases at V and 3 bases at J, with 12 bases between. CDR1 and CDR2 from the germline V gene are MNHEY and SMNVEV (reference sequence). CDR3 sequence (DNA): TGTGCCAGCAGTTTGGTTGCGCGAGACTACGAGCAGTACTTC. Translated: CASSLVARDYEQYF.

CDR3 nucleotides: TGTGCCAGCAGCTTAAGGGACAGGGTTAATTCACCCCTCCACTTT. Translating it yields CASSLRDRVNSPLHF. The J gene is TRBJ1-6, the V gene TRBV7-2, with 9 bases lining up with TRBD1. The CDR3 extends over 15 amino acids. Unmatched junction bases numbered 2, after V lost 2 bases and J lost 6 bases. Germline lookup yields CDR1 SGHTA and CDR2 FQGNSA.

The J gene is TRBJ2-5, the V gene TRBV10-1; a possible D gene is TRBD1 (5 bases). V lost 6 bases to trimming and J lost 5 bases, with 28 bases between them. Germline assignment: CDR1 WNHNN and CDR2 SYGVQD (reference sequence). CDR3 length: 18 amino acids. Here the CDR3 DNA reads TGCGCCAGCAGAGAACAGGTACGGGTGGGGAAGATTGGCGAGACCCAGTACTTC. Its protein is CASREQVRVGKIGETQYF.

J is TRBJ2-7 and V is TRBV28, with 11 bases fitting TRBD2. The germline V gene encodes CDR1 MDHEN and CDR2 SYDVKM. V lost 4 bases to trimming and J lost 7 bases; unmatched junction nucleotides: 9. The CDR3 loop spans 15 amino acids. Here the CDR3 reads CASSSLAGGSREQYF. In DNA, the CDR3 is TGTGCCAGCAGTTCATTAGCGGGAGGGTCTCGGGAGCAGTACTTC. The full variable domain, with the rest looked up from reference TRBV28 and TRBJ2-7, is DVKVTQSSRYLVKRTGEKVFLECVQDMDHENMFWYRQDPGLGLRLIYFSYDVKMKEKGDIPEGYSVSREKKERFSLILESASTNQTSMYLCASSSLAGGSREQYFGPGTRLTVT.

The rearrangement uses TRBV15 and TRBJ1-1; possible D gene TRBD1, 6 bases. The germline gives CDR1 LNHNV, CDR2 YYDKDF (reference sequence). The CDR3 runs to 17 residues. V was cut by 0 bases and J by 3 bases, with 17 bases left in between. CDR3 sequence reads: CATSRDPRQERDTEAFF. The DNA for the CDR3 is TGTGCCACCAGCAGAGATCCCCGACAGGAAAGGGACACTGAAGCTTTCTTT.

This clone was recorded a few times. The chain links TRBV15 to TRBJ1-3; D may be TRBD1 (6 bases). The V end lost 4 bases, the J end lost 4 bases, and 14 bases lay between the germline ends. The CDR3 loop spans 15 amino acids. Germline loops: CDR1 LNHNV, CDR2 YYDKDF (reference sequence). In DNA form, the CDR3 reads TGTGCCACCAGCAACGCAGGGGCGTGGGGAAACACCATATATTTT. Amino acid sequence: CATSNAGAWGNTIYF.

Turning to this clone: The same CDR3 is also encoded by other DNA sequences in this sample. This chain uses TRBV4-1 with TRBJ1-5, with no clear D. V was cut by 2 bases and J by 4 bases, with 3 bases left in between. Germline loops: CDR1 MGHRA, CDR2 YSYEKL. The CDR3 contains 12 residues. CDR3 sequence reads: CASSQLNQPQHF. Written as DNA, the CDR3 is TGCGCCAGCAGCCAACTTAATCAGCCCCAGCATTTT.

The V call is TRBV30, the J call TRBJ2-2, with D unclear. Germline V CDR1 and CDR2: GTSNPN, SVGIG (reference sequence). V lost 2 bases to trimming and J lost 1 base, with 8 bases between them. The CDR3 extends over 14 amino acids. CDR3 residues: CAWSSVRNTGELFF. The DNA of the CDR3 is TGTGCCTGGAGTAGTGTCAGGAACACCGGGGAGCTGTTTTTT. Complete variable domain (other parts from reference TRBV30 and TRBJ2-2): SQTIHQWPATLVQPVGSPLSLECTVEGTSNPNLYWYRQAAGRGLQLLFYSVGIGQISSEVPQNLSASRPQDRQFILSSKKLLLSDSGFYLCAWSSVRNTGELFFGEGSRLTVL.

V gene TRBV28 combines with J gene TRBJ1-1, with TRBD1 matching 7 bases. The ends lost 5 bases at V and 2 bases at J; junction bases unmatched: 11. Germline loops: CDR1 MDHEN, CDR2 SYDVKM. The CDR3 runs to 16 residues. The CDR3 sequence: CASSKHRGTRNTEAFF. The CDR3 DNA reads as TGTGCCAGCAGTAAACACAGGGGAACGAGAAACACTGAAGCTTTCTTT.

The chain combines TRBV27 with TRBJ2-2; a weak D match, TRBD1 (5 bases). Germline loops: CDR1 MNHEY, CDR2 SMNVEV (reference sequence). This CDR3 is built from 14 residues. Trimming cost V 2 bases and J 10 bases, with 14 bases left between them. CDR3 sequence (DNA): TGTGCCAGCAGTTTACGGACAAGGCTGACGGAGCTGTTTTTT. Protein sequence: CASSLRTRLTELFF.

The sample holds one count of this clone. The gene calls are TRBV7-9 and TRBJ2-1; tentatively, D is TRBD1 (6 bases). V lost 1 base to trimming and J lost 7 bases, with 17 bases between them. CDR3 length equals 16 residues. Germline loops: CDR1 SEHNR, CDR2 FQNEAQ (reference sequence). The CDR3 spells CASSLEDRGHTNEQFF. The CDR3 DNA sequence: TGTGCCAGCAGCTTAGAGGACAGAGGGCATACAAATGAGCAGTTCTTC.